A selection of T cell receptor beta chains follows, all from one sample in a study of T cell changes during pregnancy in multiple sclerosis. Method: immunoSEQ multiplex PCR; TCRdb's copy keeps in-frame clones and lacks some. Here the sample spans around 99,000 clones, almost 95% being singletons. The sample consisted of peripheral blood, taken in the first trimester of pregnancy. Every receptor here comes from a female donor with multiple sclerosis, enrolled in a pregnancy study. Both conserved end residues are part of each CDR3. D genes are given only for firm matches. For some rows the clone size is stated as once, few or many, or as a class when expanded; others skip it.

CDR3aa | CDR3nt | v_gene | len | d_gene | j_gene | abundance
CASSDPQGLGYGYTF | TGTGCCAGCAGCGACCCACAGGGGCTCGGCTATGGCTACACCTTC | TRBV9 | 15 | TRBD1 | TRBJ1-2 | -
CASSEPVRGTDTQYF | TGTGCCAGCAGTGAGCCGGTCCGGGGGACAGATACGCAGTATTTT | TRBV6-6 | 15 | - | TRBJ2-3 | -
CAWRQTNSPLHF | TGTGCCTGGAGACAGACAAATTCACCCCTCCACTTT | TRBV30 | 12 | - | TRBJ1-6 | -
CASSLGSGGGGQPQHF | TGTGCCAGCAGCTTAGGGTCTGGGGGGGGAGGCCAGCCCCAGCATTTT | TRBV7-9 | 16 | - | TRBJ1-5 | -
CATSRDPGETQYF | TGTGCCACCAGCAGAGATCCGGGAGAGACCCAGTACTTC | TRBV15 | 13 | - | TRBJ2-5 | many
CASSEATRDRLMNTEAFF | TGTGCCAGCAGCGAAGCAACCCGGGACAGGCTCATGAACACTGAAGCTTTCTTT | TRBV21-1 | 18 | - | TRBJ1-1 | -
CASSPQPLGDTQYF | TGTGCCAGCAGCCCCCAACCCCTAGGAGATACGCAGTATTTT | TRBV7-8 | 14 | - | TRBJ2-3 | -
CASSYSSLVADTQYF | TGTGCCAGCAGTTACAGCTCCCTAGTCGCAGATACGCAGTATTTT | TRBV6-5 | 15 | - | TRBJ2-3 | once
CASSLGAGPRSSYNEQFF | TGTGCCAGCAGCTTGGGAGCAGGCCCGAGAAGCTCCTACAATGAGCAGTTCTTC | TRBV5-6 | 18 | - | TRBJ2-1 | -
CASSFLLTDYGYTF | TGTGCCAGTAGTTTCCTTCTGACAGATTATGGCTACACCTTC | TRBV19 | 14 | - | TRBJ1-2 | once
CASSVGSGRGRLEQYF | TGTGCCAGCAGCGTTGGCTCGGGTAGGGGGCGTCTCGAGCAGTACTTC | TRBV11-2 | 16 | TRBD1 | TRBJ2-7 | -